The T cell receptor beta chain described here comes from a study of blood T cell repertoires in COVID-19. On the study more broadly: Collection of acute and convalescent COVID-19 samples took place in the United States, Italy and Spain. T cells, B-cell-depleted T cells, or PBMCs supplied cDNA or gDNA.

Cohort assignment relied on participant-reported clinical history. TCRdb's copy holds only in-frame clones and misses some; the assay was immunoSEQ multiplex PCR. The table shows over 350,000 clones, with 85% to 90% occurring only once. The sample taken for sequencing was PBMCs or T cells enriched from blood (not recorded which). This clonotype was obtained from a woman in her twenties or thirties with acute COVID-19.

The CDR3 reads CASSADNRGNTIYF. In nucleotides, the CDR3 is TGTGCCAGCAGCGCGGACAACAGGGGAAACACCATATATTTT. V is TRBV9 and J is TRBJ1-3; TRBD1 is a possible D gene (5 bases). Trimming removed 3 bases at V and 4 bases at J, with 11 bases between. The CDR3 has 14 residues. The V gene's germline CDR1 is SGDLS and CDR2 YYNGEE.